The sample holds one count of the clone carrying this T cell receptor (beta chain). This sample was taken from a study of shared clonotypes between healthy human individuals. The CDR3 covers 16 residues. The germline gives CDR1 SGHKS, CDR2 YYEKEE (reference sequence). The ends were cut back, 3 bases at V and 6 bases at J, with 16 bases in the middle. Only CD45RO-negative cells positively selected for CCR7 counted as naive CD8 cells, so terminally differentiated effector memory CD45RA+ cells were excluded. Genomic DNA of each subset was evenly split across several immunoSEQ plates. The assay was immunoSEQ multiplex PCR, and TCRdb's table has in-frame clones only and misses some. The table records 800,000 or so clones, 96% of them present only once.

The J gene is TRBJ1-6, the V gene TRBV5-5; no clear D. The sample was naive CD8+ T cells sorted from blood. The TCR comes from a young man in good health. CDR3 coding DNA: TGTGCCAGCAGCTACGTTGCGGGGAGATTTAATTCACCCCTCCACTTT. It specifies CASSYVAGRFNSPLHF.